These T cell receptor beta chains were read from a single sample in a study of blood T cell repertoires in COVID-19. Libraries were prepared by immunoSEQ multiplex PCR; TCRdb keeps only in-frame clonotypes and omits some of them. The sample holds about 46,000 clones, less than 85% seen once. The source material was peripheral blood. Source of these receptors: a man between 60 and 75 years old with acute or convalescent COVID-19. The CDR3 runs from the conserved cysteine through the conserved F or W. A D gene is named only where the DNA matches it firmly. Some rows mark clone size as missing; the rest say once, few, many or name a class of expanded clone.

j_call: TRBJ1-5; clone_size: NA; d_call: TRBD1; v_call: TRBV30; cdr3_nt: TGTGCCTGGATGGGACAGGGTGGACAGCCCCAGCATTTT; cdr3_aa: CAWMGQGGQPQHF
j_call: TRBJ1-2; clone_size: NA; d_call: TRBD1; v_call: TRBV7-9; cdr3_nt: TGTGCCAGCAGCTTAGGACAGGGAGGTTTGCGTGGCTACACCTTC; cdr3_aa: CASSLGQGGLRGYTF
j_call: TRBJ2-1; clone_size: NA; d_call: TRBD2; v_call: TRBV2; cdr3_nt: TGTGCCAGCAGTGAGACCTCGGGAGGGGTCTACAATGAGCAGTTCTTC; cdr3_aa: CASSETSGGVYNEQFF
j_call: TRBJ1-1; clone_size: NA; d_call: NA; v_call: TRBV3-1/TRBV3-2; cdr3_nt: TGTGCCAGCAGCACGCGGGGCACCAAGGCGGGGGAAGCTTTCTTT; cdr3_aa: CASSTRGTKAGEAFF
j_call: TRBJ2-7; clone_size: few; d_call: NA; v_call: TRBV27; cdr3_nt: TGTGCCAGCAGTTTTTCACGGTCCTACGAGCAGTACTTC; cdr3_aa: CASSFSRSYEQYF
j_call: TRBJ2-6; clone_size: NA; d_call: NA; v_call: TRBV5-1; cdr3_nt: TGCGCCAGCAGCTTGGCGCAGGGCGCTGGGGCCAACGTCCTGACTTTC; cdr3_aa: CASSLAQGAGANVLTF
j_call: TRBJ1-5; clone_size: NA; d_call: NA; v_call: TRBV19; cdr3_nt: TGTGCCAGTAGTACTAAGGGAGGCCAGCCCCAGCATTTT; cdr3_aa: CASSTKGGQPQHF
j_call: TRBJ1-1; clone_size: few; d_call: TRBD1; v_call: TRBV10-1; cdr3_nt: TGCGCCAGCAGCCGGGACAGGCGCAGCACTGAAGCTTTCTTT; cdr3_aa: CASSRDRRSTEAFF
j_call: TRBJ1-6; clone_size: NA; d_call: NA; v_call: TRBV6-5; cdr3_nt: TGTGCCAGCAGTTACTCTTGGGGAGCACCCCTCCACTTT; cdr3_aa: CASSYSWGAPLHF
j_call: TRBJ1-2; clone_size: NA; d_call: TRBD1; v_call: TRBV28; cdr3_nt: TGTGCCAGCAGTTTAGACAGGGGCTATGGCTACACCTTC; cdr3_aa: CASSLDRGYGYTF
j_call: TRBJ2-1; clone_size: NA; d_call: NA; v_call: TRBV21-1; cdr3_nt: TGTGCCAGCAGCGAGACTACCGACCATGAGCAGTTCTTC; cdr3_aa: CASSETTDHEQFF
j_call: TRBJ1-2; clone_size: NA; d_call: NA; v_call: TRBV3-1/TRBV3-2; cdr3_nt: TGTGCCAGCAGCCCACAGGGCTCTAACTATGGCTACACCTTC; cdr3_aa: CASSPQGSNYGYTF
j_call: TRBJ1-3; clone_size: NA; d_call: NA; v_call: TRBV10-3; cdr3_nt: TGTGCCATCAGGGGGCAGGAGAGAAACACCATATATTTT; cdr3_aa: CAIRGQERNTIYF
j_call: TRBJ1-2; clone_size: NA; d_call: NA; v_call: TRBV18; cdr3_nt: TGTGCCAGCTCACCACCAGAGGGGGCTAACTATGGCTACACCTTC; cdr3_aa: CASSPPEGANYGYTF
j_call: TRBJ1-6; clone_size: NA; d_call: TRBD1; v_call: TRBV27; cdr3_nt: TGTGCCAGCAGTTTCGGGACAGGGAGTTCACCCCTCCACTTT; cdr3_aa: CASSFGTGSSPLHF
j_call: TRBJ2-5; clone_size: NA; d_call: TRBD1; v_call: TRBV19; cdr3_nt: TGTGCCAGTAGTGATACAGGGGGTCGTGAGACCCAGTACTTC; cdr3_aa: CASSDTGGRETQYF
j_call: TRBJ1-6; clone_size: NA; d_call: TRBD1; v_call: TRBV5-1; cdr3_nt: TGCGCCAGCAGTACGGGACAGGTCTCCTATAATTCACCCCTCCACTTT; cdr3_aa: CASSTGQVSYNSPLHF
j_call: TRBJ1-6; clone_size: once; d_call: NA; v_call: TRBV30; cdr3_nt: TGTGCCTGGAGTAGGGGTGGCGAGCTTTATTCACCCCTCCACTTT; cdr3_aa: CAWSRGGELYSPLHF
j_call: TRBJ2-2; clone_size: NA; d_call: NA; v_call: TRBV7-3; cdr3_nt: TGTGCCAGCAGCTTAAATAGGGCTAGCGACACCGGGGAGCTGTTTTTT; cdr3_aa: CASSLNRASDTGELFF
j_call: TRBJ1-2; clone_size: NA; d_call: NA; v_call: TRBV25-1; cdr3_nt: TGTGCCAGCTTGATACAGGCCTACTATGGCTACACCTTC; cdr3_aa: CASLIQAYYGYTF
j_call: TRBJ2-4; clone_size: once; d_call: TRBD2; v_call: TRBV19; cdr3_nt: TGTGCCAGTAGTATTTCCGGGGAGGGGGCCAAAAACATTCAGTACTTC; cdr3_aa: CASSISGEGAKNIQYF
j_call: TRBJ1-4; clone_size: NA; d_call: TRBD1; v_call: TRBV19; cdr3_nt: TGTGCCAGTAGTAAACGGACAGGGGCCGGAAATAATGAAAAACTGTTTTTT; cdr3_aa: CASSKRTGAGNNEKLFF
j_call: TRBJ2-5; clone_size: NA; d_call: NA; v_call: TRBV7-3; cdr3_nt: TGTGCCAGCAGCCCCTGGGTTAGCGAGACCCAGTACTTC; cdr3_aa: CASSPWVSETQYF
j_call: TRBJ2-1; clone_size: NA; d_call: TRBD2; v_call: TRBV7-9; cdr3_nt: TGTGCCACGGGGGGACTAGCGGGGCCAAGCTCCTACAATGAGCAGTTCTTC; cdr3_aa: CATGGLAGPSSYNEQFF
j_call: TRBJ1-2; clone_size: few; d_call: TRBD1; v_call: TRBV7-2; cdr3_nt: TGTGCCAGCAGCTTAGGACAGGGGTCTGGCTACACCTTC; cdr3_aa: CASSLGQGSGYTF
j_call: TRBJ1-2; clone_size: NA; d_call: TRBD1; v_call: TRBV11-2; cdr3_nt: TGTGCCAGCAGCTTATCGACCGGGACAGGGAATGGCTACACCTTC; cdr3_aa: CASSLSTGTGNGYTF
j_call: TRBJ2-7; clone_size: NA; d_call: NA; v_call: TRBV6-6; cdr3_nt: TGTGCCAGCAGTTCTTCACGGGACAACCCCTACGAGCAGTACTTC; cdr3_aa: CASSSSRDNPYEQYF
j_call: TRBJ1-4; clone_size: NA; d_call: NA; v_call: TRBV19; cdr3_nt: TGTGCCAGTAGTATACCGGGGGGACGTGAAAAACTGTTTTTT; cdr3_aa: CASSIPGGREKLFF
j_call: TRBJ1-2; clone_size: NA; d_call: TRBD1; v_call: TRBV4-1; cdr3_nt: TGCGCCAGCAGCCAAGGGACAGGCCCCTTCAACTATGGCTACACCTTC; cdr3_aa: CASSQGTGPFNYGYTF
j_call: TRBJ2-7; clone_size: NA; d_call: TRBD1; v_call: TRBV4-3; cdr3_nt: TGCGCCAGCAGCCAAGATCGAGGAACAGGGGGCTACGAGCAGTACTTC; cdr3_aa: CASSQDRGTGGYEQYF
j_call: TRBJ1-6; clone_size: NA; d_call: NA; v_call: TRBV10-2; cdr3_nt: TGCGCCAGCAGTGAAACAGGGTCGGGATCACCCCTCCACTTT; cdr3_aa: CASSETGSGSPLHF
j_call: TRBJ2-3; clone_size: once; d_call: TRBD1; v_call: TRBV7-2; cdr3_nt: TGTGCCAGCAGCTCCATACAGGGGGATACGCAGTATTTT; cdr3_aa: CASSSIQGDTQYF
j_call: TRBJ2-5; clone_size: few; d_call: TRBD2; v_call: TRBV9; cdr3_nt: TGTGCCAGCAGCCCAGACGCTAGCGGACAAGAGACCCAGTACTTC; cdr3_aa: CASSPDASGQETQYF
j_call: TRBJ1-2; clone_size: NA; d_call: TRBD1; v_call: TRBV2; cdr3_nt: TGTGCCAGCAGCGCAGGGGGCCGTGGCTATGGCTACACCTTC; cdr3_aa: CASSAGGRGYGYTF
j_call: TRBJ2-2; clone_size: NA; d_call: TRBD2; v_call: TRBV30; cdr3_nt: TGTGCCTGGAGTCTGGGTAGCGGGGGGGCCGCCGGGGAGCTGTTTTTT; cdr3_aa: CAWSLGSGGAAGELFF
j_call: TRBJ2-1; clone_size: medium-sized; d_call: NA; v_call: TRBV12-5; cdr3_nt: TGTGCTAGTGGTTTGACATACAATGAGCAGTTCTTC; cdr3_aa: CASGLTYNEQFF
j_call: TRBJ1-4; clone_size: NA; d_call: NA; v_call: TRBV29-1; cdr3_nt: TGCAGCGTTCTAAGGAGAACGAATGAAAAACTGTTTTTT; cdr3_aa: CSVLRRTNEKLFF
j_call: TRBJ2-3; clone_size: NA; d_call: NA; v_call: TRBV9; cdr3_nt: TGTGCCAGCAGCGAGGGAGCGGGCACAGATACGCAGTATTTT; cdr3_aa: CASSEGAGTDTQYF
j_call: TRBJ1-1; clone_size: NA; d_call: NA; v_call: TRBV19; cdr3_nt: TGTGCCAGTACCGGCCTAGGGGAACCTGAAGCTTTCTTT; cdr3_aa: CASTGLGEPEAFF
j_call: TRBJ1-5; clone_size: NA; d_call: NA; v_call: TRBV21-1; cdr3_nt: TGTGCCAGCAGATTCCACGGGTCGTACTCATCCGGGTATTTT; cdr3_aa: CASRFHGSYSSGYF
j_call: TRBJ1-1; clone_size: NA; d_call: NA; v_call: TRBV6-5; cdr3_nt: TGTGCCAGCACTATTACGGGGGGGACTGAAGCTTTCTTT; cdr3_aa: CASTITGGTEAFF
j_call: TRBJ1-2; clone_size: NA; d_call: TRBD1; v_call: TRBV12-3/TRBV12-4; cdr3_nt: TGTGCCAGCAGTTTTAAAGGGGGCGATGGCTACACCTTC; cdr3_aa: CASSFKGGDGYTF
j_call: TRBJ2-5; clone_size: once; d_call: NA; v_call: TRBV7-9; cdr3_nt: TGTGCCAGCAGCACACTAAGGTCCTTTGGAGGGGAGACCCAGTACTTC; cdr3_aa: CASSTLRSFGGETQYF
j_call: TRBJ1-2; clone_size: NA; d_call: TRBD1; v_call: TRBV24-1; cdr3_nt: TGTGCCACCAGTGACCCGGACAGGTACTATGGCTACACCTTC; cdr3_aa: CATSDPDRYYGYTF
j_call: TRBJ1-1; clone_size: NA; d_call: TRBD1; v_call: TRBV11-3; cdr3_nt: TGTGCCAGCAGCTTAGGACAGGGAAACACTGAAGCTTTCTTT; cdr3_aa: CASSLGQGNTEAFF
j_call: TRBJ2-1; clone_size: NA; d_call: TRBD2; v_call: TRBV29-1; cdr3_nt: TGCAGCGCCTCAGTGACTAGCGGGGGGCTCAATGAGCAGTTCTTC; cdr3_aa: CSASVTSGGLNEQFF